This T cell receptor (beta chain) was sequenced for a study of T cells in Graves' hyperthyroidism and ophthalmopathy. The CDR3 runs 16 residues. V was shortened by 4 bases and J by 13 bases, with 23 bases between the two germline ends. Per the germline V gene, CDR1 is MDHEN and CDR2 is SYDVKM. Amplification yielded TCR beta CDR3 regions, with RNA transcripts as the source. HTBI primers drove first-round RT-PCR of the TCR CDR3. TCRdb re-derived calls from the multiplex PCR reads in MiXCR, one entry per CDR3 protein. Of around 600,000 distinct CDR3 sequences in the sample, approximately 14% were seen once.

The sample taken for sequencing was blood. The clonotype comes from a woman aged 25 to 39 with Graves' hyperthyroidism. The chain links TRBV28 to TRBJ2-6; D may be TRBD1 or TRBD2 (5 bases each). This CDR3 is CASSSPSGTEEVVLTF. CDR3 DNA sequence: TGTGCCAGCAGTTCTCCCTCCGGGACGGAAGAAGTGGTCCTGACTTTC.